The TCR beta chain described here comes from a study of T-cell memory formation after mild COVID-19. Researchers used 5'RACE with constant-segment primers to make TCR alpha and TCR beta cDNA libraries that carry sample barcodes and UMIs. TCRdb re-called the 5' RACE reads through MiXCR, storing one row per CDR3 protein. The table includes approximately 260,000 distinct CDR3 sequences, over 15% detected once. Overall study results and limits: Mainly in CM and EM were contracting CD4+ clones; CD8+ were in EMRA.

Only a few counts were recorded for this clonotype. No antigen is known for it. The receptor was derived from a man younger than 30 who had mild COVID-19 (a few samples of this study predate the infection). Cell type and time point are not known. The sample taken for sequencing was PBMCs or a T cell subset sorted from them (not recorded which).

The CDR3 is CASSPTPGTGGLKGYGYTF. DNA for the CDR3: TGTGCCAGCAGTCCTACTCCCGGGACAGGGGGCCTTAAGGGTTATGGCTACACCTTC. The chain has TRBV12-3 or TRBV12-4 and TRBJ1-2, with 12 bases that match TRBD1. There are 19 residues in the CDR3. With 5 bases clipped from V and 5 bases from J, the junction kept 18 bases outside the gene matches.